What follows are 17 T cell receptor beta chains derived from one specimen sequenced in a study of cytomegalovirus exposure and HLA in healthy donors. A multiplex PCR was run with 60 Vbeta primers and 13 Jbeta primers. Assay: immunoSEQ multiplex PCR; the TCRdb copy retains only in-frame clones and omits some. Of around 220,000 clones listed, roughly 80% were seen once; the top ten hold roughly a sixth. Sequencing input: PBMCs. The receptors were gathered from a man aged 35-49 years in good health and CMV-seronegative.

CDR3 sequence: CASSGLAGTSTDTQYF. The CDR3 DNA follows: TGTGCCAGCAGCGGATTAGCGGGGACTAGCACAGATACGCAGTATTTT. The chain uses TRBV9 and TRBJ2-3; 8 positions match TRBD2. CDR1 is SGDLS and CDR2 is YYNGEE in the germline V gene. This CDR3 spans 16 amino acids. J was trimmed by 0 bases and V by 3 bases; bases with no gene match: 6.

The chain couples TRBV11-1 to TRBJ1-2; TRBD1 is a possible D gene (6 bases). The V gene's germline CDR1 is SGHAT and CDR2 FQDESV (reference sequence). Trimming removed 6 bases at V and 4 bases at J, with 12 bases between. This CDR3 is built from 13 residues. The CDR3 here is CASREEGVYGYTF. DNA for the CDR3: TGTGCCAGCAGAGAAGAGGGGGTCTATGGCTACACCTTC.

The rearrangement links TRBV28 to TRBJ2-1; TRBD2 agrees at 7 bases. Germline V gene data show CDR1 as MDHEN and CDR2 as SYDVKM. CDR3 length: 16 amino acids. The J segment lost 0 bases and the V segment lost 7 bases, leaving 9 bases of the junction unmatched. The CDR3 DNA follows: TGTGCCAGCACGGGGGGAAGCTTAAGCTCCTACAATGAGCAGTTCTTC. Encoded protein: CASTGGSLSSYNEQFF.

V gene TRBV19 combines with J gene TRBJ1-1; D gene uncertain. The germline gives CDR1 LNHDA, CDR2 SQIVND (reference sequence). V was cut by 5 bases and J by 7 bases, with 11 bases left in between. CDR3 length: 12 amino acids. DNA for the CDR3: TGTGCCAGTAGTCGAGGAAAGCTTGAAGCTTTCTTT. Its protein is CASSRGKLEAFF.

The chain combines TRBV28 with TRBJ2-1; D ambiguous. The germline V gene encodes CDR1 MDHEN and CDR2 SYDVKM. V was shortened by 5 bases and J by 5 bases, with 7 bases between the two germline ends. The CDR3 contains 12 residues. The CDR3: CASSPSDNEQFF. CDR3 in DNA: TGTGCCAGCAGTCCCTCTGACAATGAGCAGTTCTTC.

A word on this clone: The junction departs from germline at one end; a sequencing error may be responsible. The V gene is TRBV4-1, the J gene TRBJ2-3; a weak D match, TRBD2 (5 bases). Germline V gives CDR1 MGHRA, CDR2 YSYEKL. The CDR3 covers 14 residues. The CDR3 is CASSQEGSADTQYF. As DNA, the CDR3 is TGTGCCAGCAGCCAAGAGGGCTCGGCAGATACGCAGTATTTT.

This chain uses TRBV7-8 with TRBJ1-1, with TRBD1 as a possible D gene (6 bases). The CDR3 is made up of 15 amino acids. The germline V and J ends were trimmed by 3 bases and 0 bases, with 11 bases remaining between them. Germline V gene sequence: CDR1 SGHVS, CDR2 FQNEAQ. The CDR3 DNA reads as TGTGCCAGCAGCTTCGCGACAGGATTGAACACTGAAGCTTTCTTT. Translated: CASSFATGLNTEAFF.

This chain links TRBV5-5 with TRBJ1-2; TRBD1 agrees at 9 bases. The CDR3 extends over 13 amino acids. CDR1 SGHKS and CDR2 YYEKEE come from the germline V gene (reference sequence). Trimming took 5 bases from V and 7 from J; bases not matched to a gene: 6. The DNA for the CDR3 is TGTGCCAGCAGATGGACAGGGGTTGCTGGCTACACCTTC. Translating it yields CASRWTGVAGYTF. The full variable domain, completed using reference TRBV5-5 and TRBJ1-2, is DAGVTQSPTHLIKTRGQQVTLRCSPISGHKSVSWYQQVLGQGPQFIFQYYEKEERGRGNFPDRFSARQFPNYSSELNVNALLLGDSALYLCASRWTGVAGYTFGSGTRLTVV.

CDR3 amino acids: CASSVEGVGGELFF. CDR3 in DNA: TGTGCCAGCAGCGTAGAGGGGGTAGGCGGGGAGCTGTTTTTT. The gene calls are TRBV9 and TRBJ2-2; a possible D gene is TRBD1 (6 bases). In germline, CDR1 is SGDLS, CDR2 YYNGEE. Trimming stripped 0 bases from V and 7 bases from J, with 10 bases between. The CDR3 has 14 amino acids.

The V gene is TRBV7-2, the J gene TRBJ2-2; D may be TRBD2 (6 bases). The germline gives CDR1 SGHTA, CDR2 FQGNSA. Trimming stripped 2 bases from V and 5 bases from J, with 12 bases between. This CDR3 comprises 15 residues. This CDR3 is CASSLLAVGTGELFF. In DNA, the CDR3 is TGTGCCAGCAGCTTATTAGCGGTGGGGACCGGGGAGCTGTTTTTT.

This clone was counted once. The chain uses TRBV5-4 and TRBJ1-1; 7 bases align to TRBD1. Germline values: CDR1 SGHNT, CDR2 YYREEE (reference sequence). The CDR3 has 16 residues. Unmatched junction bases numbered 17, after V lost 7 bases and J lost 5 bases. CDR3 loop: CASGGRGHFKETEAFF. In DNA form, the CDR3 reads TGTGCCAGCGGCGGTAGGGGGCATTTTAAGGAAACTGAAGCTTTCTTT. The full variable domain, completed using reference TRBV5-4 and TRBJ1-1, is ETGVTQSPTHLIKTRGQQVTLRCSSQSGHNTVSWYQQALGQGPQFIFQYYREEENGRGNFPPRFSGLQFPNYSSELNVNALELDDSALYLCASGGRGHFKETEAFFGQGTRLTVV.

V and J are TRBV11-2 and TRBJ2-5; 8 bases agree with TRBD1. The germline V gene encodes CDR1 SGHAT and CDR2 FQNNGV. The CDR3 is 13 amino acids. V lost 5 bases to trimming and J lost 5 bases; unmatched junction nucleotides: 4. The CDR3, as DNA: TGTGCCAGCAGCCAGGGGGCGCGGGAGACCCAGTACTTC. Amino acids: CASSQGARETQYF.

The chain carries TRBV5-6 and TRBJ1-2, with D hard to call. Germline CDR1 and CDR2: SGHDT and YYEEEE. The CDR3 extends over 14 amino acids. Trimming left V 0 bases short and J 2 bases short, with 8 bases between. CDR3 DNA sequence: TGTGCCAGCAGCTTGGTTTCTCTGAACTATGGCTACACCTTC. Residues: CASSLVSLNYGYTF. Filled out from reference TRBV5-6 and TRBJ1-2, the complete variable domain reads DAGVTQSPTHLIKTRGQQVTLRCSPKSGHDTVSWYQQALGQGPQFIFQYYEEEERQRGNFPDRFSGHQFPNYSSELNVNALLLGDSALYLCASSLVSLNYGYTFGSGTRLTVV.

V and J are TRBV29-1 and TRBJ2-2, with D perhaps matching TRBD2 (6 bases). The CDR3 sequence is 13 residues long. Germline V gene sequence: CDR1 SQVTM, CDR2 ANQGSEA. The V end was cut by 6 bases, the J end by 7 bases, with 15 bases between. CDR3 sequence: CSVGGLKVGELFF. CDR3 nucleotide sequence: TGCAGCGTCGGAGGGCTTAAGGTCGGGGAGCTGTTTTTT.

V usage is TRBV7-2 and J usage is TRBJ2-5; 8 bases fit TRBD2. Germline V gene sequence: CDR1 SGHTA, CDR2 FQGNSA. Unmatched junction bases numbered 5, after V lost 1 base and J lost 4 bases. The CDR3 totals 15 residues. CDR3 bases: TGTGCCAGCAGCTTAGTAGCGGGGATGGGAGAGACCCAGTACTTC. This codes for CASSLVAGMGETQYF.

This clone was counted once. The chain links TRBV18 to TRBJ2-1; 9 bases are shared with TRBD2. With V trimmed by 6 bases and J by 14 bases, 14 bases remained unmatched. This CDR3 has 14 amino acids. Germline values: CDR1 KGHSH, CDR2 LQKENI. CDR3 nucleotides: TGTGCCAGCTCCCCTCTTCTAGCGGGGAGTTCGGAGTTCTTC. Encoded protein: CASSPLLAGSSEFF.

The chain joins TRBV9 to TRBJ2-7, with a tentative D call TRBD2 (6 bases). This CDR3 comprises 14 residues. V lost 0 bases, J lost 2 bases, and 9 bases lay in between. Germline V gene lookup returns CDR1 SGDLS and CDR2 YYNGEE. The CDR3 DNA reads as TGTGCCAGCAGCGTAGTCGGGGGTCCCTACGAGCAGTACTTC. Translated: CASSVVGGPYEQYF.